The clone carrying this TCR beta chain was observed a handful of times. The sample is drawn from a study of blood T cell repertoires in COVID-19. Authors' processing steps: Amplification from reference gene primers served as the basis for estimated nucleated cell counts. Using immunoSEQ multiplex PCR, the repertoire was profiled, and TCRdb retains in-frame clones only, with some absent. That table gives V, J and clone size, and the DNA gave D and trimming. The sample includes around 400,000 clones, about 89% of them seen just once. CDR1 is SGHTA, CDR2 FQGTGA, per germline. V was pared by 5 bases and J by 0 bases, with 9 bases between. This CDR3 has 14 amino acids.

The sequence was obtained from a woman aged 55-70 years with COVID-19, enrolled during active disease. Source material: peripheral blood. The chain couples TRBV7-3 to TRBJ2-3; unclear D gene. CDR3 DNA: TGTGCCAGCAGCCCCTTGTCGAGCACAGATACGCAGTATTTT. Protein: CASSPLSSTDTQYF. Full variable domain (remainder filled in from reference TRBV7-3 and TRBJ2-3): GAGVSQTPSNKVTEKGKYVELRCDPISGHTALYWYRQSLGQGPEFLIYFQGTGAADDSGLPNDRFFAVRPEGSVSTLKIQRTERGDSAVYLCASSPLSSTDTQYFGPGTRLTVL.